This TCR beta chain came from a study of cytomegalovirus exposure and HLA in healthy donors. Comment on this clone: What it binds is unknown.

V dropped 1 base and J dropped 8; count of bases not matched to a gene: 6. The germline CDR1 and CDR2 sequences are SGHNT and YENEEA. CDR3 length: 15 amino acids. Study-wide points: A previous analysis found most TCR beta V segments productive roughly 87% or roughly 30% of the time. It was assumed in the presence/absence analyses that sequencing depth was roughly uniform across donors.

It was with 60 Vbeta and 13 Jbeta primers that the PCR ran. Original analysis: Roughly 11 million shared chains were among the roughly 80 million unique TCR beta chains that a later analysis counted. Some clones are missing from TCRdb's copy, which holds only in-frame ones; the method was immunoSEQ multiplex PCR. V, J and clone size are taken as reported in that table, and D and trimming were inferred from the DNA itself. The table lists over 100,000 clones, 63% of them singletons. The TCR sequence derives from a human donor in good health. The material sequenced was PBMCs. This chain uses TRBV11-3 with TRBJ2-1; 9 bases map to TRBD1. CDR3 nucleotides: TGTGCCAGCAGCTTAGCCGGGACAGGGTTCCATGAGCAGTTCTTC. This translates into CASSLAGTGFHEQFF. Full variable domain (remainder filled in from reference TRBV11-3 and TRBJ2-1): EAGVVQSPRYKIIEKKQPVAFWCNPISGHNTLYWYLQNLGQGPELLIRYENEEAVDDSQLPKDRFSAERLKGVDSTLKIQPAELGDSAVYLCASSLAGTGFHEQFFGPGTRLTVL.